The present T cell receptor (beta chain) was sequenced within a study of blood T cell repertoires in COVID-19. After removal of 5 bases from V and 5 bases from J, the junction contained 7 bases not matched to a gene. The CDR3 has 16 residues. Per germline, CDR1 SNHLY and CDR2 FYNNEI. Symptom resolution, clearance, or two negative PCRs marked the recovered donors of Cohort 3. Profiling relied on immunoSEQ multiplex PCR, and the TCRdb table lists in-frame clones only, not all of them. The table shows over 200,000 clones, with 70% to 90% occurring only once. Sequencing input: PBMCs or T cells enriched from blood (not recorded which). The V call is TRBV2, the J call TRBJ2-2, with 11 positions matching TRBD1. This clonotype was obtained from a man younger than 30 who had recovered from COVID-19. CDR3 nucleotide sequence: TGTGCCAGCAGTAGAGCCGGGACAGGGGGTACCGGGGAGCTGTTTTTT. The encoded protein is CASSRAGTGGTGELFF.